What follows are 17 T cell receptor beta chains derived from one specimen sequenced in a study of cytomegalovirus exposure and HLA in healthy donors. Using immunoSEQ multiplex PCR, the repertoire was profiled, and TCRdb retains in-frame clones only, with some absent. The table has 350,000 or so clones, roughly 90% seen once. The sample was PBMCs. These receptors were obtained from a woman under 30 in good health and CMV-seronegative.

This sequence joins TRBV15 and TRBJ2-1; the match to TRBD2 covers 14 bases. The CDR3 length is 15 residues. CDR1 and CDR2 (germline): LNHNV, YYDKDF (reference sequence). V lost 6 bases, J lost 7 bases, and 5 bases stayed unmatched. The CDR3 sequence is CATSPTSGRENEQFF. For the CDR3, the DNA is TGTGCCACCAGTCCGACTAGCGGGAGGGAGAATGAGCAGTTCTTC.

This rearrangement joins TRBV6-5 to TRBJ1-2; TRBD1 matches at 7 bases. CDR3 size: 11 residues. Germline CDR1 MNHEY, CDR2 SVGAGI. V trimming: 6 bases; J trimming: 11 bases; junction bases outside the gene matches: 6. The CDR3 spells CASRSDRAYTF. DNA of the CDR3: TGTGCCAGCAGGTCCGACAGGGCTTACACCTTC.

The chain has TRBV28 and TRBJ2-1; 10 nucleotides match TRBD1. Germline CDR1 and CDR2: MDHEN and SYDVKM. With V trimmed by 2 bases and J by 3 bases, 13 bases remained unmatched. The CDR3 sequence is 19 residues long. The CDR3 region has the DNA TGTGCCAGCAGTTTAGGGGCCGGGACAGGGGTCATAAACTACAATGAGCAGTTCTTC. Translated, it gives CASSLGAGTGVINYNEQFF.

This chain links TRBV6-5 with TRBJ2-7; D possibly corresponds to TRBD1 (6 bases). The germline V and J ends were trimmed by 5 bases and 2 bases, with 10 bases remaining between them. The germline CDR1 and CDR2 sequences are MNHEY and SVGAGI. The CDR3 consists of 13 residues. The CDR3 region has the DNA TGTGCCAGCAGTGGAAGGGGGACCTACGAGCAGTACTTC. Amino acids: CASSGRGTYEQYF.

The rearrangement uses TRBV5-6 and TRBJ2-3, with D maybe TRBD2 (5 bases). Trimming took 5 bases from V and 0 from J, leaving 13 bases between them. The CDR3 covers 15 residues. CDR1 SGHDT and CDR2 YYEEEE come from the germline V gene. DNA of the CDR3: TGTGCCAGCAGAAGCAAGACTACTAGCACAGATACGCAGTATTTT. This encodes CASRSKTTSTDTQYF.

The chain links TRBV7-3 to TRBJ2-2, with D tentatively TRBD2 (6 bases). There are 15 residues in the CDR3. Per germline, CDR1 SGHTA and CDR2 FQGTGA. V was shortened by 1 base and J by 5 bases, with 11 bases between the two germline ends. The CDR3 region is CASSLNLGGTGELFF. The CDR3 DNA reads TGTGCCAGCAGCTTAAATCTAGGAGGGACCGGGGAGCTGTTTTTT.

The chain recombines TRBV18 with TRBJ1-1; D not resolved. Germline CDR1 and CDR2: KGHSH and LQKENI. V dropped 4 bases and J dropped 1 base, with 7 bases sitting between them. This CDR3 is built from 13 residues. CDR3 nucleotides: TGTGCCAGCTCACGGGCGGGGAACACTGAAGCTTTCTTT. The encoded protein is CASSRAGNTEAFF.

V and J are TRBV5-1 and TRBJ1-1; D is ambiguous. This CDR3 has 13 amino acids. The germline CDR1 and CDR2 sequences are SGHRS and YFSETQ. With 7 bases removed from V and 1 base from J, the gap between germline ends came to 11 bases. Here the CDR3 reads CASRMAGNTEAFF. DNA for the CDR3: TGCGCCAGCCGCATGGCCGGGAACACTGAAGCTTTCTTT.

The V call is TRBV10-3, the J call TRBJ1-2; 7 nucleotides align to TRBD1. J gave up 4 bases and V 6 bases, and 5 bases lay outside the gene matches. The CDR3 has 13 amino acids. Germline V gene lookup returns CDR1 ENHRY and CDR2 SYGVKD. CDR3: CAISTGDGYGYTF. The CDR3 region has the DNA TGTGCCATCAGCACAGGGGACGGCTATGGCTACACCTTC.

This chain uses TRBV19 with TRBJ1-1, with D maybe TRBD1 (6 bases). Trimming took 5 bases from V and 1 from J, leaving 11 bases between them. This CDR3 comprises 14 residues. CDR1 is LNHDA and CDR2 is SQIVND in the germline V gene (reference sequence). The CDR3 DNA follows: TGTGCCAGTAGTGTACAGGGCAGGAACACTGAAGCTTTCTTT. It translates to CASSVQGRNTEAFF.

The CDR3 loop is CASSPVGAHEQYF. The CDR3 nucleotides read TGCGCCAGCAGCCCGGTTGGGGCCCACGAGCAGTACTTC. The chain has TRBV5-1 and TRBJ2-7; possibly TRBD1 for D (5 bases). CDR1 is SGHRS and CDR2 is YFSETQ in the germline V gene. The CDR3 consists of 13 residues. Deletions cut 4 bases from V and 5 bases from J, with 13 bases between.

The J gene is TRBJ1-1, the V gene TRBV7-9, with 7 bases identical to TRBD1. The CDR3 totals 16 residues. Trimming took 5 bases from V and 2 from J; bases not matched to a gene: 11. Germline V CDR1 and CDR2: SEHNR, FQNEAQ (reference sequence). The CDR3, as DNA: TGTGCCAGCAGCCCCGGAAGGACAGGAGCCAACACTGAAGCTTTCTTT. Protein product: CASSPGRTGANTEAFF.

The chain uses TRBV9 and TRBJ1-1; 12 bases are shared with TRBD1. Germline trimming cut 3 bases from V and 1 base from J; bases unmatched to any gene: 7. Germline V gene sequence: CDR1 SGDLS, CDR2 YYNGEE. The CDR3 covers 17 residues. The DNA for the CDR3 is TGTGCCAGCAGCGGAGGGACAGGGGGCCTTCGGAACACTGAAGCTTTCTTT. Its translation is CASSGGTGGLRNTEAFF.

The V call is TRBV7-2, the J call TRBJ2-1; TRBD2 matches at 8 bases. This CDR3 is 18 amino acids long. CDR1 is SGHTA and CDR2 is FQGNSA in the germline V gene. The J segment lost 4 bases and the V segment lost 2 bases, leaving 13 bases of the junction unmatched. The CDR3 region is CASSLYRMSGSGYNEQFF. The CDR3 region has the DNA TGTGCCAGCAGCTTATACAGGATGAGCGGGAGTGGTTACAATGAGCAGTTCTTC.

The chain carries TRBV5-1 and TRBJ1-5; TRBD1 aligns across 7 bases. V was clipped by 4 bases and J by 4 bases; unmatched bases: 5. The CDR3 has 14 amino acids. Germline CDR1 SGHRS, CDR2 YFSETQ. The CDR3 reads CASSLQGLNQPQHF. DNA for the CDR3: TGCGCCAGCAGCCTACAGGGGCTTAATCAGCCCCAGCATTTT.

The chain couples TRBV29-1 to TRBJ2-7, with TRBD1 matching 8 bases. The CDR3 contains 14 residues. CDR1 is SQVTM and CDR2 is ANQGSEA in the germline V gene. Trimming at V came to 2 bases and at J to 6 bases, leaving 9 bases not matched to a gene. The CDR3: CSVEFWDRPREQYF. In nucleotides, the CDR3 is TGCAGCGTTGAATTTTGGGACAGGCCGCGCGAGCAGTACTTC.

The chain carries TRBV4-2 and TRBJ2-7; perhaps TRBD1 as D (5 bases). Trimming took 0 bases from V and 2 from J, leaving 11 bases between them. Germline-derived CDR1 and CDR2 are LGHNA and YNFKEQ. CDR3 length: 15 residues. Here the CDR3 reads CASSQDSQAAYEQYF. CDR3 nucleotide sequence: TGTGCCAGCAGCCAAGATTCACAGGCGGCCTACGAGCAGTACTTC.